Shown below are 21 T cell receptor beta chains from a single sample sequenced in a study of blood T cell repertoires in COVID-19. Data came from immunoSEQ multiplex PCR; TCRdb stores just in-frame clones and leaves some out. The table lists around 80,000 clones, about 68% of them singletons. The sample taken for sequencing was peripheral blood. The receptor set was obtained from a man aged 45-60 years with active or convalescent COVID-19.

This clone has a handful of counts. This chain connects TRBV28 to TRBJ1-3, with 8 bases lining up with TRBD1. Looked up from germline, CDR1 is MDHEN and CDR2 is SYDVKM. The CDR3 runs to 14 residues. V was clipped by 8 bases and J by 7 bases; unmatched bases: 10. The CDR3 spells CASRLGQAGNTIYF. CDR3 bases: TGTGCCAGCCGGTTGGGACAGGCAGGGAACACCATATATTTT.

Here the CDR3 reads CASEGQMNTEAFF. The CDR3 DNA sequence: TGTGCTAGTGAGGGACAGATGAACACTGAAGCTTTCTTT. The V gene is TRBV12-5, the J gene TRBJ1-1; 7 positions agree with TRBD1. The CDR3 covers 13 residues. With V trimmed by 7 bases and J by 0 bases, 2 bases remained unmatched. The germline CDR1 and CDR2 sequences are LGHNT and FRNRAP.

This clone has only a few counts. The rearrangement joins TRBV5-6 to TRBJ2-7; 7 nucleotides align to TRBD1. V gave up 4 bases and J gave up 4 bases; unmatched junction bases: 5. The CDR3 is 13 amino acids. The germline CDR1 and CDR2 sequences are SGHDT and YYEEEE. The CDR3 nucleotides are TGTGCCAGCAGCCCGACAGGGCGGTACGAGCAGTACTTC. It yields the protein CASSPTGRYEQYF.

The chain has TRBV5-1 and TRBJ2-7, with D unclear. Trimming shortened V by 9 bases and J by 6 bases, and 16 bases separated the two germline ends. The germline V gene encodes CDR1 SGHRS and CDR2 YFSETQ. CDR3 length: 12 residues. The CDR3 DNA reads as TGCGCCACCGGGTCGCGATCGGGCGAGCAGTACTTC. This translates into CATGSRSGEQYF.

This clone was found once. CDR3 sequence: CASRPQGAGGYTF. CDR3 in DNA: TGTGCCAGCAGGCCACAGGGGGCGGGGGGCTACACCTTC. V is TRBV6-5 and J is TRBJ1-2; 9 positions agree with TRBD1. CDR1 is MNHEY, CDR2 SVGAGI, per germline. This CDR3 has 13 residues. J gave up 8 bases and V 6 bases, and 7 bases lay outside the gene matches.

By frequency in the sample, this clone is medium-sized. CDR3 coding DNA: TGTGCCAGCAGTCGACAGGGCTGGGGCTACACCTTC. It is translated as CASSRQGWGYTF. V is TRBV2 and J is TRBJ1-2, with 7 bases fitting TRBD1. Per the germline V gene, CDR1 is SNHLY and CDR2 is FYNNEI. Germline trimming cut 5 bases from V and 8 bases from J; bases unmatched to any gene: 5. The CDR3 has 12 amino acids.

J is TRBJ2-7 and V is TRBV5-1; possible D gene TRBD2, 6 bases. Germline loops: CDR1 SGHRS, CDR2 YFSETQ. The CDR3 runs to 13 residues. V dropped 2 bases and J dropped 6 bases, with 12 bases sitting between them. The CDR3 reads CASSLPTSSEQYF. CDR3 nucleotides: TGCGCCAGCAGCTTACCTACTAGCAGCGAGCAGTACTTC. Full variable domain (rest looked up from reference TRBV5-1 and TRBJ2-7): KAGVTQTPRYLIKTRGQQVTLSCSPISGHRSVSWYQQTPGQGLQFLFEYFSETQRNKGNFPGRFSGRQFSNSRSEMNVSTLELGDSALYLCASSLPTSSEQYFGPGTRLTVT.

The V gene is TRBV19, the J gene TRBJ2-5, with 8 bases that match TRBD2. After removal of 1 base from V and 4 bases from J, the junction contained 8 bases not matched to a gene. CDR3 size: 16 residues. Germline values: CDR1 LNHDA, CDR2 SQIVND (reference sequence). The CDR3 coding sequence is TGTGCCAGTAGTATAGCCTCCGCGGGGGGTGGAGAGACCCAGTACTTC. Translated: CASSIASAGGGETQYF.

CDR3 protein: CASRQGGMNTEAFF. In DNA form, the CDR3 reads TGTGCCAGTCGCCAGGGGGGCATGAACACTGAAGCTTTCTTT. The chain has TRBV19 and TRBJ1-1, with 7 bases fitting TRBD1. This CDR3 region has 14 residues. CDR1 is LNHDA, CDR2 SQIVND, per germline (reference sequence). Trimming at V came to 8 bases and at J to 0 bases, leaving 6 bases not matched to a gene.

The rearrangement joins TRBV7-2 to TRBJ2-1, with D maybe TRBD1 (5 bases). Deletions cut 3 bases from V and 6 bases from J, with 21 bases between. The germline V gene has CDR1 SGHTA and CDR2 FQGNSA. The CDR3 has 17 residues. The chain's CDR3 is CASSLVLGLGGSNEQFF. The DNA for the CDR3 is TGTGCCAGCAGCTTGGTTTTGGGGCTAGGCGGTTCCAATGAGCAGTTCTTC.

The chain has TRBV19 and TRBJ1-1; 7 bases are a match to TRBD1. V was clipped by 4 bases and J by 2 bases; unmatched bases: 4. Germline lookup yields CDR1 LNHDA and CDR2 SQIVND (reference sequence). This CDR3 spans 14 amino acids. The CDR3 nucleotides are TGTGCCAGTAGTAAAGACAGGGTCAACACTGAAGCTTTCTTT. The encoded protein is CASSKDRVNTEAFF.

This clone was observed a handful of times. This chain joins TRBV7-2 and TRBJ2-7; a possible D gene is TRBD2 (6 bases). The CDR3 has 16 residues. CDR1 SGHTA and CDR2 FQGNSA come from the germline V gene. The ends were cut back, 4 bases at V and 0 bases at J, with 16 bases in the middle. The CDR3: CASSSPRGSGSYEQYF. CDR3 nucleotides: TGTGCCAGCAGCTCCCCCCGGGGTAGCGGCTCCTACGAGCAGTACTTC.

V and J are TRBV3-1 (or the pseudogene TRBV3-2) and TRBJ2-7; TRBD1 matches 8 bases. V gave up 1 base and J gave up 5 bases; unmatched junction bases: 4. The CDR3 consists of 14 residues. CDR1 LGHDT and CDR2 YNNKEL come from the germline V gene (reference sequence). Here the CDR3 reads CASSQGQGFDEQYF. The DNA of the CDR3 is TGTGCCAGCAGCCAAGGACAGGGGTTCGACGAGCAGTACTTC.

The rearrangement links TRBV27 to TRBJ2-7; D not certain. Deletions cut 8 bases from V and 5 bases from J, with 7 bases between. The germline gives CDR1 MNHEY, CDR2 SMNVEV (reference sequence). This CDR3 is built from 10 residues. CDR3 sequence: CASPWHEQYF. The CDR3 DNA is TGTGCCAGCCCGTGGCACGAGCAGTACTTC.

In its sample, this clone was seen a few times. This chain joins TRBV7-9 and TRBJ1-6, with unresolved D. V was cut by 5 bases and J by 8 bases, with 13 bases left in between. Per germline, CDR1 SEHNR and CDR2 FQNEAQ (reference sequence). The CDR3 is made up of 14 amino acids. CDR3 sequence (DNA): TGTGCCAGCAGCCCTAGAGGGAGGGATTCACCCCTCCACTTT. It encodes CASSPRGRDSPLHF.

Only a few counts were recorded for this clone. The gene calls are TRBV6-5 and TRBJ2-1; TRBD2 matches at 7 bases. Per the germline V gene, CDR1 is MNHEY and CDR2 is SVGAGI. The CDR3 has 15 residues. Germline trimming cut 8 bases from V and 3 bases from J; bases unmatched to any gene: 10. The DNA of the CDR3 is TGTGCCAGCCGGCTTGGCGGGGGACTCTACAATGAGCAGTTCTTC. This gives the protein CASRLGGGLYNEQFF.

This sequence joins TRBV5-1 and TRBJ1-2, with 9 bases aligning to TRBD1. J was trimmed by 8 bases and V by 0 bases; bases with no gene match: 2. This CDR3 spans 13 amino acids. Germline CDR1 reads SGHRS; CDR2 reads YFSETQ. Written as DNA, the CDR3 is TGCGCCAGCAGCTTGGAAGGACAGGGGGGCTACACCTTC. This gives the protein CASSLEGQGGYTF.

The rearrangement uses TRBV27 and TRBJ2-5, with 11 bases that match TRBD2. The germline V gene has CDR1 MNHEY and CDR2 SMNVEV (reference sequence). This CDR3 contains 20 residues. With V trimmed by 5 bases and J by 5 bases, 22 bases remained unmatched. The CDR3 region is CASSPQLLAGALFGEETQYF. The DNA for the CDR3 is TGTGCCAGCAGTCCACAATTACTAGCGGGGGCCCTATTTGGGGAGGAGACCCAGTACTTC.

The gene calls are TRBV19 and TRBJ1-5; D gene unclear. Germline V gene sequence: CDR1 LNHDA, CDR2 SQIVND (reference sequence). V was cut by 1 base and J by 0 bases, with 16 bases left in between. This CDR3 is built from 18 residues. CDR3 region: CASSIGLGRSDSNQPQHF. CDR3 DNA: TGTGCCAGTAGTATAGGTCTAGGGAGATCGGATAGCAATCAGCCCCAGCATTTT.

The gene calls are TRBV7-8 and TRBJ1-1; TRBD1 matches 8 bases. V dropped 5 bases and J dropped 1; count of bases not matched to a gene: 9. This CDR3 contains 16 residues. The germline V gene has CDR1 SGHVS and CDR2 FQNEAQ. The CDR3, as DNA: TGTGCCAGCAGCCCCAGGACAGGGAAACCGAACACTGAAGCTTTCTTT. Residues: CASSPRTGKPNTEAFF.

The rearrangement joins TRBV30 to TRBJ1-2; D unclear. V was clipped by 4 bases and J by 7 bases, with 19 bases between them. This CDR3 has 14 amino acids. CDR1 and CDR2 (germline): GTSNPN, SVGIG (reference sequence). The CDR3 bases are TGTGCCTGGAACCCCATTCGCAACTCCCGTGGCTACACCTTC. Residues: CAWNPIRNSRGYTF.